What follows are 28 T cell receptor beta chains derived from one specimen sequenced in a study of T cells in Graves' hyperthyroidism and ophthalmopathy (dated by TCRdb to between 2018 and 2020). The library was generated by multiplex PCR. TCRdb lists the instrument as Illumina HiSeq 2000. The TCR beta CDR3 regions were amplified from the RNA transcripts. For the first round of RT-PCR on the TCR CDR3, the HTBI primer set was used together with the Qiagen OneStep RT-PCR kit. Using fastp at Q25 and MiXCR, TCRdb reprocessed the public reads and kept productive beta chains. CDR3 protein duplicates are merged, each entry listing the most common genes and DNA. Counted in this sample were about 680,000 distinct CDR3 sequences; 30% to 40% of them appeared once. Less than 40% of the sample is taken by the ten largest. Sequenced input: blood. Source of these receptors: a middle-aged woman with Graves' hyperthyroidism.

V is TRBV7-2 and J is TRBJ2-1; 9 nucleotides agree with TRBD1. The CDR3 has 15 amino acids. The V segment lost 6 bases and the J segment 1 base; nucleotides outside the gene matches: 4. CDR1 is SGHTA, CDR2 FQGNSA, per germline. In nucleotides, the CDR3 is TGTGCCAGCAGGTTGGGACAGGGATCCTACAATGAGCAGTTCTTC. This gives the protein CASRLGQGSYNEQFF.

For this clonotype: The DNA is omitted, as the CDR3 cannot be located on it reliably, and the CDR3 follows TCRdb's listing. This chain joins TRBV20-1 and TRBJ1-2. The germline V gene encodes CDR1 DFQATT and CDR2 SNEGSKA (reference sequence). The CDR3 adds up to 11 amino acids, both ends counted. CDR3 sequence: CSARVGSGNTF.

DNA for the CDR3: TGTGCCAGCTCACCACTGGCCCCGAACACTGAAGCTTTCTTT. The encoded protein is CASSPLAPNTEAFF. The chain combines TRBV18 with TRBJ1-1; D not resolved. Trimming left V 1 base short and J 1 base short, with 7 bases between. The germline V gene encodes CDR1 KGHSH and CDR2 LQKENI. CDR3 length equals 14 residues.

This clonotype was picked up a small number of times. J is TRBJ2-1 and V is TRBV10-2, with 9 nucleotides matching TRBD2. The CDR3 is 15 amino acids. Trimming at V came to 3 bases and at J to 6 bases, leaving 6 bases not matched to a gene. Germline-derived CDR1 and CDR2 are WSHSY and SAAADI. The CDR3 sequence: CASSEPAGGLNEQFF. The CDR3 bases are TGCGCCAGCAGTGAACCAGCGGGAGGCCTCAATGAGCAGTTCTTC.

This clonotype was seen once. The chain is built from TRBV7-9 and TRBJ2-2; 8 bases are a match to TRBD1. This CDR3 spans 17 amino acids. The V gene end was trimmed by 5 bases and the J gene end by 5 bases; junction bases not matched to a gene: 13. The V gene's germline CDR1 is SEHNR and CDR2 FQNEAQ (reference sequence). The CDR3 bases are TGTGCCAGCAGCCAAGAGGGGACAGGCGATATGACCGGGGAGCTGTTTTTT. Its protein product is CASSQEGTGDMTGELFF.

The chain employs TRBV6-5 and TRBJ2-6; possible D gene TRBD2, 7 bases. Germline V lookup: CDR1 MNHEY, CDR2 SVGAGI. This CDR3 is built from 18 residues. The ends were cut back, 5 bases at V and 0 bases at J, with 17 bases in the middle. CDR3 loop: CASSKIGGLISGANVLTF. DNA for the CDR3: TGTGCCAGCAGTAAAATAGGGGGACTAATCTCTGGGGCCAACGTCCTGACTTTC.

The table lists this clonotype with many counts. The V gene is TRBV2, the J gene TRBJ1-2, with TRBD1 matching over 9 bases. CDR1 is SNHLY, CDR2 FYNNEI, per germline. The CDR3 totals 14 residues. The V gene end was trimmed by 0 bases and the J gene end by 4 bases; junction bases not matched to a gene: 0. In DNA form, the CDR3 reads TGTGCCAGCAGTGAAGCGGGACAGGGCTATGGCTACACCTTC. Translated: CASSEAGQGYGYTF.

The V and J genes are TRBV28 and TRBJ2-7; D is ambiguous. Germline V gene data show CDR1 as MDHEN and CDR2 as SYDVKM. Trimming removed 5 bases from V and 3 bases from J, with 14 bases in between. The length of the CDR3 is 14 residues. The CDR3 DNA follows: TGTGCCAGCAGTCAACCGGACCGACACTACGAGCAGTACTTC. This sequence encodes CASSQPDRHYEQYF. Variable domain in full (rest from reference TRBV28 and TRBJ2-7): DVKVTQSSRYLVKRTGEKVFLECVQDMDHENMFWYRQDPGLGLRLIYFSYDVKMKEKGDIPEGYSVSREKKERFSLILESASTNQTSMYLCASSQPDRHYEQYFGPGTRLTVT.

The genes are TRBV25-1 and TRBJ2-5, with D possibly TRBD2 on 5 matching bases. From germline, CDR1 is MGHDK and CDR2 SYGVNS. The V end lost 3 bases, the J end lost 3 bases, and 17 bases lay between the germline ends. The CDR3 is 16 amino acids. The CDR3 DNA sequence: TGTGCCAGCAGTGATCAGTTCCGGGTGGGAGAAGAGACCCAGTACTTC. It codes for CASSDQFRVGEETQYF.

Ten or more counts support this clonotype. The chain combines TRBV19 with TRBJ1-2; TRBD1 is a possible D gene (6 bases). The V gene's germline CDR1 is LNHDA and CDR2 SQIVND (reference sequence). The length of the CDR3 is 11 residues. Trimming cost V 6 bases and J 12 bases, with 14 bases left between them. This chain's CDR3 is CASRGNRVHTF. For the CDR3, the DNA is TGTGCCAGTAGGGGAAACAGGGTCCACACCTTC.

This clonotype was detected only a few times. The V call is TRBV18, the J call TRBJ2-5; D is uncertain. The CDR3 consists of 14 residues. Germline CDR1 and CDR2: KGHSH and LQKENI. The V gene lost 1 base and the J gene lost 1 base, with 7 bases spanning the gap. The CDR3 DNA reads TGTGCCAGCTCACCACGGTCCGGCCAAGAGACCCAGTACTTC. Its translation is CASSPRSGQETQYF.

The J gene is TRBJ2-7, the V gene TRBV7-2; D gene ambiguous. The CDR3 length is 14 residues. The V gene's germline CDR1 is SGHTA and CDR2 FQGNSA. Trimming took 0 bases from V and 1 from J, leaving 7 bases between them. CDR3 residues: CASSLAAFSYEQYF. The CDR3 DNA follows: TGTGCCAGCAGCTTAGCAGCGTTTTCCTACGAGCAGTACTTC.

This clonotype was picked up a small number of times. V usage is TRBV12-3 or TRBV12-4 and J usage is TRBJ2-7; D is ambiguous. Trimming shortened V by 5 bases and J by 0 bases, and 11 bases separated the two germline ends. The CDR3 runs 14 residues. Here the CDR3 DNA reads TGTGCCAGCAGTCCCGACGGTGGCTCCTACGAGCAGTACTTC. Its translation: CASSPDGGSYEQYF.

The chain employs TRBV12-3 or TRBV12-4 and TRBJ1-5; 7 bases align to TRBD1. The J segment lost 3 bases and the V segment lost 6 bases, leaving 8 bases of the junction unmatched. This CDR3 region has 15 residues. In DNA form, the CDR3 reads TGTGCCAGCAGCCAACAGGGGTCGTACAATCAGCCCCAGCATTTT. Translating it yields CASSQQGSYNQPQHF.

The chain is built from TRBV7-9 and TRBJ2-7; D is possibly TRBD1 (7 bases). Germline V CDR1 and CDR2: SEHNR, FQNEAQ (reference sequence). The V end lost 6 bases, the J end lost 8 bases, and 20 bases lay between the germline ends. The CDR3 sequence is 14 residues long. This CDR3 is CASSPTGTPTKQYF. In DNA form, the CDR3 reads TGTGCCAGCAGTCCGACAGGGACTCCAACGAAGCAGTACTTC.

This clonotype was counted ten times or more. The chain combines TRBV7-9 with TRBJ2-2; D is possibly TRBD1 (5 bases). The CDR3 has 14 residues. Looked up from germline, CDR1 is SEHNR and CDR2 is FQNEAQ (reference sequence). V was cut by 9 bases and J by 1 base, with 12 bases left in between. The CDR3 DNA follows: TGTGCCAGTGACAGACTTCTGAACACCGGGGAGCTGTTTTTT. Translated, it gives CASDRLLNTGELFF.

This clonotype occurred a few times. J is TRBJ2-7 and V is TRBV2; D is unclear. The CDR3 is 11 residues long. CDR1 and CDR2 from the germline V gene are SNHLY and FYNNEI. Trimming shortened V by 4 bases and J by 7 bases, and 8 bases separated the two germline ends. CDR3 region: CASSGLWEQYF. In DNA, the CDR3 is TGTGCCAGCAGTGGACTGTGGGAGCAGTACTTC.

This clonotype has a count of ten or more. V gene TRBV7-2 combines with J gene TRBJ2-7; D might be TRBD1 (5 bases). Germline V gives CDR1 SGHTA, CDR2 FQGNSA. CDR3 length equals 13 residues. V dropped 5 bases and J dropped 6 bases, with 14 bases sitting between them. CDR3 DNA sequence: TGTGCCAGCAGCCCTGCCAGGGCAGGCGAGCAGTACTTC. Its translation is CASSPARAGEQYF.

This clonotype was observed at least ten times. The chain recombines TRBV20-1 with TRBJ1-2; D unresolved. The CDR3 is 12 residues long. The germline V gene encodes CDR1 DFQATT and CDR2 SNEGSKA (reference sequence). Trimming shortened V by 1 base and J by 3 bases, and 6 bases separated the two germline ends. The CDR3 spells CSARVQDYGYTF. As DNA, the CDR3 is TGCAGTGCTAGAGTGCAGGACTATGGCTACACCTTC.

This clonotype has at least ten counts. The genes are TRBV7-8 and TRBJ1-2, with D hard to call. CDR1 is SGHVS, CDR2 FQNEAQ, per germline. The CDR3 contains 13 residues. Between the trimmed V and J ends, which lost 5 bases and 3 bases, there was a span of 10 bases. CDR3 nucleotides: TGTGCCAGCAGCCCCGAGTTAGACTATGGCTACACCTTC. Translating it yields CASSPELDYGYTF.

As to this clonotype: One base away lies a much larger clone, so this may be a sequencing read error. The rearrangement uses TRBV20-1 and TRBJ1-4, with TRBD1 matching over 8 bases. The CDR3 is made up of 13 amino acids. Unmatched junction bases numbered 9, after V lost 7 bases and J lost 8 bases. Germline V CDR1 and CDR2: DFQATT, SNEGSKA (reference sequence). Here the CDR3 DNA reads TGCAGTGTTCAGGGGACAGGCAACGAAAAACTGTTTTTT. Its translation: CSVQGTGNEKLFF.

This clonotype occurred a few times. The chain joins TRBV29-1 to TRBJ1-1; D is uncertain. This CDR3 has 13 residues. V was pared by 7 bases and J by 6 bases, with 18 bases between. CDR1 is SQVTM, CDR2 ANQGSEA, per germline. In DNA form, the CDR3 reads TGCAGCGGGGATAGGAGTCCCAGCCCTGAAGCTTTCTTT. The encoded protein is CSGDRSPSPEAFF.

In its sample, this clonotype was seen many times. The chain carries TRBV5-6 and TRBJ1-2; the D is unclear. The V gene's germline CDR1 is SGHDT and CDR2 YYEEEE. The CDR3 consists of 13 residues. The germline V and J ends were trimmed by 0 bases and 4 bases, with 7 bases remaining between them. In nucleotides, the CDR3 is TGTGCCAGCAGCTTGGTCAGACCCTATGGCTACACCTTC. This codes for CASSLVRPYGYTF. Combining the CDR3 with reference TRBV5-6 and TRBJ1-2 gives the whole variable domain DAGVTQSPTHLIKTRGQQVTLRCSPKSGHDTVSWYQQALGQGPQFIFQYYEEEERQRGNFPDRFSGHQFPNYSSELNVNALLLGDSALYLCASSLVRPYGYTFGSGTRLTVV.

The sample holds many counts of this clonotype. The rearrangement uses TRBV7-2 and TRBJ1-1; TRBD1 matches at 8 bases. CDR1 SGHTA and CDR2 FQGNSA come from the germline V gene. The CDR3 loop spans 15 amino acids. Trimming took 3 bases from V and 6 from J; bases not matched to a gene: 9. CDR3 sequence (DNA): TGTGCCAGCAGCTTGGATACAGGGGGGTTGGCTGAAGCTTTCTTT. As protein: CASSLDTGGLAEAFF.

This clonotype has at least ten counts. The chain uses TRBV2 and TRBJ2-2; D call uncertain. From germline, CDR1 is SNHLY and CDR2 FYNNEI. CDR3 length: 14 amino acids. The V end lost 4 bases, the J end lost 6 bases, and 12 bases lay between the germline ends. The CDR3 sequence is CASSGQGSAGELFF. In nucleotides, the CDR3 is TGTGCCAGCAGTGGGCAAGGGTCGGCCGGGGAGCTGTTTTTT.

A few counts support this clonotype. The V gene is TRBV14, the J gene TRBJ1-5; a weak D match, TRBD1 (5 bases). The ends were cut back, 4 bases at V and 2 bases at J, with 27 bases in the middle. CDR3 length: 20 amino acids. Per the germline V gene, CDR1 is SGHDN and CDR2 is FVKESK. The CDR3 DNA reads as TGTGCCAGCAGCCCCCGGGTACGGGGAGCCCGAACAGGACGCAATCAGCCCCAGCATTTT. Its protein is CASSPRVRGARTGRNQPQHF.

This clonotype was observed at least ten times. The V gene is TRBV24-1, the J gene TRBJ1-2, with unresolved D. V lost 0 bases to trimming and J lost 6 bases, with 7 bases between them. CDR3 length equals 13 residues. Germline loops: CDR1 KGHDR, CDR2 SFDVKD. DNA of the CDR3: TGTGCCACCAGTGATTTGCGGGTGGATGGCTACACCTTC. It specifies CATSDLRVDGYTF.

This clonotype occurred a few times. One end of the junction is discordant with germline, which a read error may explain. V gene TRBV5-1 combines with J gene TRBJ1-6; 9 positions match TRBD1. The germline V gene encodes CDR1 SGHRS and CDR2 YFSETQ. CDR3 length: 14 amino acids. This CDR3 is CASTPGDRESPLHF. Here the CDR3 DNA reads TGTGCCAGCACCCCGGGGGACAGGGAGTCACCCCTCCACTTT.